This T cell receptor beta chain was profiled in a study of CD4 T cell repertoires in COVID-19 (dated by TCRdb to 2020 to 2023). Regarding the research as a whole: To analyze cross-reactivity, the CFSE-low cells were expanded with IL-2 for roughly nine days and then labeled again and restimulated with spike proteins from other coronaviruses. In COVID-19-recovered individuals, the study described naturally processed CD4+ T cell responses to SARS-CoV-2 spike and nucleoprotein and used TCR Vbeta sequencing to evaluate clonal composition. Subset-level TCR Vbeta repertoire analysis of SARS-CoV-2-reactive T cells was performed in a few recovered individuals.

By its share of the sample, this clone is large (0.1 to 1%). Its antigen remains unidentified. No much larger clonotype is one base removed from it; base qualities were not supplied. The sample's time point label, decoded: sample from a COVID-19-recovered individual after infection. Cells were CFSE-labeled and stimulated with autologous monocytes plus recombinant SARS-CoV-2 spike or nucleoprotein to obtain antigen-reactive proliferating T cell lines. The donors were patients who had recovered from mild-to-severe COVID-19. An input of about 4.6x10^5 cells per subset was used to start the stimulated subset cultures. From peripheral blood mononuclear cells, the researchers isolated CD4+ total memory, central memory, effector memory and circulating T follicular helper cells. To prepare the library, the immunoSEQ multiplex PCR assay was applied. Regarding the original processing steps: Repertoire overlap between subsets was quantified using the Chao-Jaccard similarity index and counts of shared clonotypes. What TCRdb holds here is the immuneACCESS table cut down to in-frame rearrangements. Part of the clones is not present; checked against another copy, under half of the missing clones reflect an unresolved V gene, and the others are unexplained. Clone size and V and J calls were adopted from that table, with D and trimming inferred from the DNA. The sample profile shows approximately 640 clones; about a tenth of them were found once. The top ten clones comprise approximately 17% of the sample.

Broader findings and caveats from the paper: Between roughly 6 and 28% of SARS-CoV-2 clonotypes were also detected in secondary cultures stimulated with SARS-CoV and/or HKU1 spike, a finding consistent with cross-reactivity. Several of the most expanded SARS-CoV-2-reactive clonotypes were shared between two or all three memory subsets, suggesting intraclonal diversification.

CDR3 length: 14 amino acids, cysteine to phenylalanine. The DNA shown is the 42-base CDR3, in frame from base 1. Germline trimming amounts to 5 bases on V and 0 bases on J, with 1 as the count of junction bases outside the gene matches. The CDR1 and CDR2 encoded by the germline V gene (reference sequence) are SEHNR and FQNEAQ. In this chain, TRBV7-9 is recombined with TRBJ2-3, with 8 junctional bases fitting TRBD1. The input for sequencing was effector memory CD4+ T cells, cultured in vitro, taken after recovery from COVID-19. The cell subset or site label, read with the paper, signifies: CD4+ T effector memory cells. This clonotype was obtained from a human donor who had COVID-19. The DNA sequence reads TGTGCCAGCAGCGACAGGGGTAGCACAGATACGCAGTATTTT. It specifies CASSDRGSTDTQYF.